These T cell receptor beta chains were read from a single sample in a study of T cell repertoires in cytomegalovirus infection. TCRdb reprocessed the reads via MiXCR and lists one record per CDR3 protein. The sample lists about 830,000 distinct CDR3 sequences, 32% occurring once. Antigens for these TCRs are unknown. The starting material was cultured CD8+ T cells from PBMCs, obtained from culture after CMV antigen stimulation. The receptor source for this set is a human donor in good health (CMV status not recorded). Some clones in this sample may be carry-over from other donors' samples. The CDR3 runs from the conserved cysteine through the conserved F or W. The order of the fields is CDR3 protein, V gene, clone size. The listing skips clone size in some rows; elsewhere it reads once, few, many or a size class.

cdr3_aa: CASSQDTGGGPAGTQYF
v_call: TRBV14
clone_size: few

cdr3_aa: CASSQRQGVAGANVLTF
v_call: TRBV3-1
clone_size: .

cdr3_aa: CASSSPPGGGSKNEQFF
v_call: TRBV12-3/TRBV12-4
clone_size: .

cdr3_aa: CASSLGAKNIQYF
v_call: TRBV7-8
clone_size: many

cdr3_aa: CASRLGQPLMGATDTQYF
v_call: TRBV6-5
clone_size: .

cdr3_aa: CASSIDLTGYGYTF
v_call: TRBV19
clone_size: .

cdr3_aa: CANSLDRPVVRMNTGELFF
v_call: TRBV5-4
clone_size: .

cdr3_aa: CASSLGDRIRTQHF
v_call: TRBV5-6
clone_size: .

cdr3_aa: CASSLELAGGSAGELFF
v_call: TRBV7-8
clone_size: few

cdr3_aa: CASSLRGFQRYGYNF
v_call: TRBV12-3/TRBV12-4
clone_size: .

cdr3_aa: CASSLAATYNEQFF
v_call: TRBV12-3/TRBV12-4
clone_size: few

cdr3_aa: CSAIVRGGRHGYTF
v_call: TRBV20-1
clone_size: .

cdr3_aa: CASSQDSGLARETQYF
v_call: TRBV3-1
clone_size: .

cdr3_aa: CASTMKVGLRDTQYF
v_call: TRBV12-3/TRBV12-4
clone_size: .

cdr3_aa: CASSFRDRVHTDTQYF
v_call: TRBV7-6
clone_size: .

cdr3_aa: CASSQDRLAGLNTGELFF
v_call: TRBV4-3
clone_size: .

cdr3_aa: CSAPPGPNEKLFF
v_call: TRBV20-1
clone_size: few

cdr3_aa: CSAREGSQPQHF
v_call: TRBV20-1
clone_size: many

cdr3_aa: CASSQGPGISYEQYF
v_call: TRBV4-1
clone_size: few

cdr3_aa: CASSFGTGEETQYF
v_call: TRBV7-9
clone_size: .

cdr3_aa: CASRRGLAGQETQYF
v_call: TRBV6-5
clone_size: few

cdr3_aa: CASSLYQTRGGQETQNF
v_call: TRBV27
clone_size: .

cdr3_aa: CASSPLAGLDTQYF
v_call: TRBV12-3/TRBV12-4
clone_size: few

cdr3_aa: CASSYPGGNSYNEQFF
v_call: TRBV7-6
clone_size: .

cdr3_aa: CASSLGGGGRGNQPQHF
v_call: TRBV7-2
clone_size: many

cdr3_aa: CASSQGTGSGYTF
v_call: TRBV4-1
clone_size: .

cdr3_aa: CASSFEGLGETQYF
v_call: TRBV27
clone_size: few

cdr3_aa: CASSEGRGGTYNEQFF
v_call: TRBV10-2
clone_size: few

cdr3_aa: CSAPDRTNTGELFF
v_call: TRBV20-1
clone_size: .

cdr3_aa: CASSPLGAETQYF
v_call: TRBV27
clone_size: .

cdr3_aa: CASSPSERQNIQYF
v_call: TRBV18
clone_size: .

cdr3_aa: CASSLSGGSLYNEQFF
v_call: TRBV27
clone_size: .

cdr3_aa: CASSPHLLLDPTWGTEAFF
v_call: TRBV14
clone_size: few

cdr3_aa: CASSSTAGNTEAFF
v_call: TRBV4-1
clone_size: .

cdr3_aa: CASSIMGTETYGYTF
v_call: TRBV27
clone_size: .

cdr3_aa: CASQGLSSYNEQFF
v_call: TRBV7-3
clone_size: few

cdr3_aa: CASSRHPNEQFF
v_call: TRBV7-6
clone_size: .

cdr3_aa: CASSPPYNSGNTIYF
v_call: TRBV18
clone_size: .

cdr3_aa: CASSGGQGGYEQYF
v_call: TRBV6-1
clone_size: .

cdr3_aa: CASSLPDGEVGYGYTF
v_call: TRBV4-1
clone_size: .

cdr3_aa: CASSLPSGQGVLWELFF
v_call: TRBV12-3/TRBV12-4
clone_size: .

cdr3_aa: CASSSPPGLAGDQETQYF
v_call: TRBV7-9
clone_size: .

cdr3_aa: CASRKLDGNNYGYTF
v_call: TRBV6-1
clone_size: few

cdr3_aa: CASSLKRGPFQETQYF
v_call: TRBV7-2
clone_size: few

cdr3_aa: CANGGAGSSEQFF
v_call: TRBV5-1
clone_size: .

cdr3_aa: CASRSGTGETQYF
v_call: TRBV6-1
clone_size: .

cdr3_aa: CASSPTPGGTEAFF
v_call: TRBV7-9
clone_size: few

cdr3_aa: CASSFRDARTDTQYF
v_call: TRBV7-6
clone_size: few

cdr3_aa: CASSQNKNEQFF
v_call: TRBV14
clone_size: .

cdr3_aa: CASSILRGAQTYGYTF
v_call: TRBV19
clone_size: .

cdr3_aa: CASRGDSFNQPQHF
v_call: TRBV12-3/TRBV12-4
clone_size: many

cdr3_aa: CASSPTRGGNQPQHF
v_call: TRBV4-1
clone_size: .

cdr3_aa: CASGFREGSYTF
v_call: TRBV9
clone_size: .

cdr3_aa: CASSLTTGHGANVLTF
v_call: TRBV6-5
clone_size: .

cdr3_aa: CASSNRDWTEAFF
v_call: TRBV7-2
clone_size: .